Each of the 20 T cell receptor beta chains below was sequenced from the same sample in a study of T cells in Graves' hyperthyroidism and ophthalmopathy. It was RNA transcripts that yielded the amplified TCR beta CDR3 regions. Initially, a first-round RT-PCR of the TCR CDR3 employed the HTBI primer set. TCRdb processed the multiplex PCR reads anew with MiXCR; each CDR3 protein has one entry. The sample holds roughly 500,000 distinct CDR3 sequences, 40% to 55% seen once. The sequencing sample was made of peripheral blood or thyroid tissue (not recorded which). These receptors originate from an adult woman with Graves' disease, either hyperthyroidism or ophthalmopathy (not recorded which).

The chain has TRBV20-1 and TRBJ1-5; tentatively, D is TRBD1 (6 bases). The V gene lost 0 bases and the J gene lost 11 bases, with 20 bases spanning the gap. The germline gives CDR1 DFQATT, CDR2 SNEGSKA (reference sequence). The CDR3 extends over 15 amino acids. The CDR3 protein is CSARDGAGVAETQHF. Written as DNA, the CDR3 is TGCAGTGCTAGAGATGGAGCAGGGGTGGCAGAGACCCAGCATTTT.

This clonotype has more than one count but fewer than ten. The rearrangement links TRBV7-9 to TRBJ2-1; D uncertain. The length of the CDR3 is 14 residues. V was trimmed by 3 bases and J by 0 bases, leaving 6 bases between them. CDR1 SEHNR and CDR2 FQNEAQ come from the germline V gene (reference sequence). The CDR3, as DNA: TGTGCCAGCAGCTTCACGGGCTCCTACAATGAGCAGTTCTTC. It yields the protein CASSFTGSYNEQFF.

This clonotype turned up a few times. Since a much larger clone is just one base distant, this may be a read error. J is TRBJ2-7 and V is TRBV20-1; possibly TRBD2 for D (7 bases). This CDR3 has 14 amino acids. The germline V gene encodes CDR1 DFQATT and CDR2 SNEGSKA (reference sequence). The chain's CDR3 is CSAKGEGSSYGQYF. Here the CDR3 DNA reads TGCAGTGCTAAGGGGGAGGGGTCAAGTTACGGGCAGTACTTC.

This clonotype was recorded at least ten times. This sequence joins TRBV19 and TRBJ2-6, with D possibly matching TRBD1 (6 bases). The CDR3 consists of 17 residues. Germline V gives CDR1 LNHDA, CDR2 SQIVND (reference sequence). Trimming shortened V by 8 bases and J by 4 bases, and 21 bases separated the two germline ends. CDR3 residues: CASQGFGVGIGANVLTF. CDR3 coding DNA: TGTGCCAGTCAGGGGTTCGGGGTAGGGATAGGGGCCAACGTCCTGACTTTC.

This clonotype has ten or more counts. This chain connects TRBV2 to TRBJ2-7, with 8 nucleotides matching TRBD1. The CDR3 runs 13 residues. V lost 9 bases to trimming and J lost 2 bases; unmatched junction nucleotides: 6. Per germline, CDR1 SNHLY and CDR2 FYNNEI. The DNA of the CDR3 is TGTGCCAGTACAGGGGGAACAGCCTACGAGCAGTACTTC. This codes for CASTGGTAYEQYF.

This clonotype came up once. The chain combines TRBV12-3 or TRBV12-4 with TRBJ2-6; D is unresolved. The length of the CDR3 is 14 residues. With 6 bases removed from V and 4 bases from J, the gap between germline ends came to 10 bases. The CDR3 loop is CASRHPTGANVLTF. The DNA for the CDR3 is TGTGCCAGCAGACACCCCACAGGGGCCAACGTCCTGACTTTC.

This clonotype was detected ten times or more. This chain joins TRBV11-3 and TRBJ2-2; D is unresolved. The CDR3 runs to 14 residues. Germline lookup yields CDR1 SGHNT and CDR2 YENEEA. Trimming removed 3 bases at V and 1 base at J, with 6 bases between. CDR3 nucleotides: TGTGCCAGCAGCTTGAGAGAGAACACCGGGGAGCTGTTTTTT. It codes for CASSLRENTGELFF.

The rearrangement uses TRBV20-1 and TRBJ1-4; 9 nucleotides agree with TRBD1. CDR3 length equals 13 residues. In germline, CDR1 is DFQATT, CDR2 SNEGSKA (reference sequence). The V and J ends lost 3 bases and 8 bases, in that order; junction bases with no gene match: 4. Here the CDR3 reads CSASGDRVEKLFF. In nucleotides, the CDR3 is TGCAGTGCTAGCGGGGACAGGGTCGAAAAACTGTTTTTT.

V usage is TRBV19 and J usage is TRBJ1-5; no clear D gene. V gave up 3 bases and J gave up 3 bases, with 15 bases separating them. The CDR3 length is 16 residues. The V gene's germline CDR1 is LNHDA and CDR2 SQIVND (reference sequence). Written as DNA, the CDR3 is TGTGCCAGTAGTATCTGGCAGATGTCGGTCAATCAGCCCCAGCATTTT. Translated, it gives CASSIWQMSVNQPQHF.

The chain recombines TRBV10-2 with TRBJ1-2, with 7 bases matching TRBD1. V lost 4 bases, J lost 5 bases, and 13 bases stayed unmatched. The germline V gene encodes CDR1 WSHSY and CDR2 SAAADI. The CDR3 spans 16 residues. Here the CDR3 DNA reads TGCGCCAGCAGTGGCGAAGGGACAGTGGACCTTTATGGCTACACCTTC. Translated: CASSGEGTVDLYGYTF.

The chain carries TRBV7-9 and TRBJ1-2; tentatively, D is TRBD1 (5 bases). From germline, CDR1 is SEHNR and CDR2 FQNEAQ (reference sequence). This CDR3 contains 15 residues. With 3 bases removed from V and 5 bases from J, the gap between germline ends came to 16 bases. As DNA, the CDR3 is TGTGCCAGCAGCTTGGCTTCCGGGACGGATTATGGCTACACCTTC. Protein: CASSLASGTDYGYTF.

Notes on this clonotype: Since a much larger clone is just one base distant, this may be a read error. This rearrangement joins TRBV7-2 to TRBJ1-5, with a possible D match to TRBD1 (5 bases). The CDR3 extends over 14 amino acids. From germline, CDR1 is SGHTA and CDR2 FQGNSA. CDR3 DNA: TGTGCCAGCAGCTTATTTCAGGGCAATCAGCCCCGGCATTTT. It translates to CASSLFQGNQPRHF.

The V gene is TRBV6-5, the J gene TRBJ1-2, with D possibly being TRBD1 (6 bases). The germline V and J ends were trimmed by 6 bases and 4 bases, with 15 bases remaining between them. The germline CDR1 and CDR2 sequences are MNHEY and SVGAGI. The CDR3 totals 14 residues. CDR3 protein: CASSQGQPIYGYTF. The CDR3 coding sequence is TGTGCCAGCAGCCAAGGACAGCCGATCTATGGCTACACCTTC.

This chain links TRBV12-3 or TRBV12-4 with TRBJ1-4, with D unresolved. Trimming stripped 3 bases from V and 7 bases from J, with 12 bases between. The CDR3 length is 14 residues. The CDR3 is CASSFTAFGEKLFF. The CDR3 coding sequence is TGTGCCAGCAGTTTCACGGCCTTCGGTGAAAAACTGTTTTTT.

This chain links TRBV5-1 with TRBJ1-1, with D unresolved. The ends were cut back, 4 bases at V and 3 bases at J, with 13 bases in the middle. The CDR3 covers 14 residues. Germline V lookup: CDR1 SGHRS, CDR2 YFSETQ. The CDR3 coding sequence is TGCGCCAGCAGCGCACGTTGGACGGACACTGAAGCTTTCTTT. Its protein product is CASSARWTDTEAFF.

This clonotype has at least ten counts. The chain links TRBV24-1 to TRBJ2-2; 7 nucleotides line up with TRBD1. The CDR3 extends over 16 amino acids. Germline lookup yields CDR1 KGHDR and CDR2 SFDVKD. Trimming cost V 3 bases and J 5 bases; bases outside gene matches: 8. CDR3 nucleotides: TGTGCCACCAGTGATCTGACAGGGTGGAAGACCGGGGAGCTGTTTTTT. This codes for CATSDLTGWKTGELFF.

The chain links TRBV20-1 to TRBJ1-6, with D possibly being TRBD1 (5 bases). Deletions cut 6 bases from V and 9 bases from J, with 12 bases between. Germline V gene data show CDR1 as DFQATT and CDR2 as SNEGSKA (reference sequence). This CDR3 spans 12 amino acids. The CDR3 is CSAAPGTSPLHF. In DNA, the CDR3 is TGCAGTGCAGCCCCCGGGACTTCACCCCTCCACTTT.

This clonotype was picked up many times. The chain is built from TRBV7-9 and TRBJ1-2; D remains ambiguous. V lost 4 bases to trimming and J lost 4 bases, with 7 bases between them. The CDR3 is made up of 12 amino acids. Germline V lookup: CDR1 SEHNR, CDR2 FQNEAQ (reference sequence). The CDR3 DNA follows: TGTGCCAGCAGCTCCGGCCTCTATGGCTACACCTTC. This codes for CASSSGLYGYTF. Variable domain in full (rest from reference TRBV7-9 and TRBJ1-2): DTGVSQNPRHKITKRGQNVTFRCDPISEHNRLYWYRQTLGQGPEFLTYFQNEAQLEKSRLLSDRFSAERPKGSFSTLEIQRTEQGDSAMYLCASSSGLYGYTFGSGTRLTVV.

This clonotype came up many times. V and J are TRBV7-9 and TRBJ2-7; TRBD2 aligns across 12 bases. Germline values: CDR1 SEHNR, CDR2 FQNEAQ (reference sequence). The CDR3 is 15 amino acids. Trimming removed 5 bases from V and 6 bases from J; junction bases left unmatched: 8. The CDR3 nucleotides are TGTGCCAGCAGCCCGCGACTAGCGGGAGTCCCCGAGCAGTACTTC. Protein sequence: CASSPRLAGVPEQYF.

V and J are TRBV10-2 and TRBJ2-7; 9 bases fit TRBD1. Trimming removed 6 bases from V and 7 bases from J; junction bases left unmatched: 10. This CDR3 contains 14 residues. The germline gives CDR1 WSHSY, CDR2 SAAADI. The CDR3 reads CASRETGGPREQYF. As DNA, the CDR3 is TGCGCCAGCAGGGAGACAGGGGGTCCTAGGGAGCAGTACTTC.